This T cell receptor (beta chain) comes out of a study of control samples from healthy donors and cancer patients. In germline, CDR1 is KGHSH, CDR2 LQKENI. The CDR3 extends over 13 amino acids. With 3 bases removed from V and 4 bases from J, the gap between germline ends came to 9 bases. Clones were read by immunoSEQ multiplex PCR, and TCRdb kept only the in-frame ones, dropping some. The repertoire holds roughly 34,000 clones, with roughly 86% as singletons. Sequenced material: PBMCs. The sequence derives from a woman aged 40 to 49 with lung cancer. J is TRBJ1-1 and V is TRBV18; perhaps TRBD1 as D (5 bases). CDR3 sequence: CASSPGRATEAFF. CDR3 nucleotide sequence: TGTGCCAGCTCACCCGGCAGGGCCACTGAAGCTTTCTTT.